This T cell receptor beta chain was documented in a study of OX40 agonist ivuxolimab in advanced cancers. Background on the study: Ivuxolimab is a fully human IgG2 antibody that activates OX40 (CD134). Past anti-PD-1, anti-PD-L1 or anti-CTLA-4 therapy was accepted, and 40% to 50% had received some.

Profiled with immunoSEQ multiplex PCR; TCRdb holds only in-frame clones, not every one. Of around 38,000 clones listed, 86% were seen once; the top ten hold around 10%. The sample was CD4+ or CD8+ T cells sorted from blood, taken in a trial of the OX40 agonist ivuxolimab. The source of this sequence is an adult with an advanced solid tumor such as melanoma, head and neck, liver or kidney cancer.

The CDR3 nucleotides read TGTGCCAGCAGTTTGGCGGGGTACAATGAGCAGTTCTTC. It codes for CASSLAGYNEQFF. The chain is built from TRBV27 and TRBJ2-1; a possible D gene is TRBD2 (6 bases). Germline V CDR1 and CDR2: MNHEY, SMNVEV (reference sequence). Trimming pared 3 bases from V and 4 bases from J, leaving 7 bases between. The CDR3 is made up of 13 amino acids.